A single sample is the source of the 5 T cell receptor beta chains below, sequenced in a study of cytomegalovirus exposure and HLA in healthy donors. A multiplex PCR was run with 60 Vbeta primers and 13 Jbeta primers. Only in-frame clones appear in the TCRdb table, and some are missing; sequencing was by immunoSEQ multiplex PCR. The top ten hold roughly 3% of the sample, which has some 180,000 clones, 60% to 85% seen once. The sequencing input was PBMCs. These receptors originate from a male donor in good health and CMV-seronegative.

This clone turned up a few times. This chain connects TRBV6-5 to TRBJ2-2; D is undetermined. The CDR3 totals 12 residues. Germline CDR1 MNHEY, CDR2 SVGAGI. Trimming took 4 bases from V and 4 from J, leaving 4 bases between them. The CDR3 sequence is CASSSRTGELFF. The CDR3 DNA sequence: TGTGCCAGCAGTTCCCGCACCGGGGAGCTGTTTTTT.

This rearrangement joins TRBV2 to TRBJ1-2; D is ambiguous. Germline loops: CDR1 SNHLY, CDR2 FYNNEI. The CDR3 runs to 14 residues. V lost 5 bases and J lost 8, with 18 bases in between. CDR3 nucleotides: TGTGCCAGCAGTCCCCACCAAACCCTTGGCGGCTACACCTTC. Its protein product is CASSPHQTLGGYTF.

This chain joins TRBV5-1 and TRBJ1-5, with 9 bases identical to TRBD1. V lost 4 bases to trimming and J lost 1 base; unmatched junction nucleotides: 3. Per the germline V gene, CDR1 is SGHRS and CDR2 is YFSETQ. The CDR3 has 15 amino acids. The CDR3 DNA sequence: TGCGCCAGCAGCAAGGGACAGGGCAGCAATCAGCCCCAGCATTTT. Amino acids: CASSKGQGSNQPQHF.

V is TRBV5-5 and J is TRBJ1-1, with no clear D. V was trimmed by 0 bases and J by 0 bases, leaving 12 bases between them. This CDR3 contains 16 residues. Germline V gene lookup returns CDR1 SGHKS and CDR2 YYEKEE (reference sequence). This chain's CDR3 is CASSLGASHMNTEAFF. DNA of the CDR3: TGTGCCAGCAGCTTGGGGGCCAGCCACATGAACACTGAAGCTTTCTTT.

The V and J genes are TRBV11-3 and TRBJ1-6; 8 positions agree with TRBD1. Germline V gene sequence: CDR1 SGHNT, CDR2 YENEEA. The junction had 5 bases not matched to a gene; V was cut back by 3 bases and J by 7 bases. The length of the CDR3 is 15 residues. The CDR3 region has the DNA TGTGCCAGCAGCTTGGGGCAGGGGGCAAATTCACCCCTCCACTTT. Translated, it gives CASSLGQGANSPLHF.